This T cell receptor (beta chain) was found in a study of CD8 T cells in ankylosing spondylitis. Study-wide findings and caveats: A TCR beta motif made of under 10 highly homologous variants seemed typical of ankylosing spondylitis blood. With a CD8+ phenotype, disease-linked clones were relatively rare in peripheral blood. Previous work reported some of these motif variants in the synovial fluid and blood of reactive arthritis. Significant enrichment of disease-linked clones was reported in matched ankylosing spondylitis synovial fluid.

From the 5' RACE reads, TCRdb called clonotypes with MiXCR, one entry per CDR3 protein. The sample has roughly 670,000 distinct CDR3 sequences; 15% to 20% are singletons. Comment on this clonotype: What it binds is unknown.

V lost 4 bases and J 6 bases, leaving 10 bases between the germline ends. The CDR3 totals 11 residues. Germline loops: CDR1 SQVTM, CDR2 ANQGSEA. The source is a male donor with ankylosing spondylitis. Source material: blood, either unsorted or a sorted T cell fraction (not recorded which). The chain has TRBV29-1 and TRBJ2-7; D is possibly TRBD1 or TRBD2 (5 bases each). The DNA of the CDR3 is TGCAGCGTTGGGGAGAGGGGCGAGCAGTACTTC. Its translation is CSVGERGEQYF.